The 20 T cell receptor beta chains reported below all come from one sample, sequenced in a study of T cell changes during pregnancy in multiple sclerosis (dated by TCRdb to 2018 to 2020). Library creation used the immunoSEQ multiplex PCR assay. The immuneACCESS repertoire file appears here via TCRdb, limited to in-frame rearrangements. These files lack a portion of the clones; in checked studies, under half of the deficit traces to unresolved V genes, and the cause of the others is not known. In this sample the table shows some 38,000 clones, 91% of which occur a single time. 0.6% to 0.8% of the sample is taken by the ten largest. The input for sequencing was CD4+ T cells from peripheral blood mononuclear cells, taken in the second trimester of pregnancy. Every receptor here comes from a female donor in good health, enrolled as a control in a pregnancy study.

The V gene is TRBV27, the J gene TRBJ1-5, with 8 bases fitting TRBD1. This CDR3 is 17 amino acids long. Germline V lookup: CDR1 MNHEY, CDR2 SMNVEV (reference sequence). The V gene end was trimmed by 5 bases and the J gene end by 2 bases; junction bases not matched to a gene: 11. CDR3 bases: TGTGCCAGCAGTGACCCTGGACAGGGAAGACGCAATCAGCCCCAGCATTTT. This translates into CASSDPGQGRRNQPQHF.

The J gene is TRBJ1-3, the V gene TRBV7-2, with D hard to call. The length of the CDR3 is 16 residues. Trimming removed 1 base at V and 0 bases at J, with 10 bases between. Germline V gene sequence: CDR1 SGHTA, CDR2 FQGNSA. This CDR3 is CASSLGVDNSGNTIYF. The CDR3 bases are TGTGCCAGCAGCTTAGGTGTAGATAACTCTGGAAACACCATATATTTT. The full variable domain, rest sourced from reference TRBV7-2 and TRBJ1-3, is GAGVSQSPSNKVTEKGKDVELRCDPISGHTALYWYRQSLGQGLEFLIYFQGNSAPDKSGLPSDRFSAERTGGSVSTLTIQRTQQEDSAVYLCASSLGVDNSGNTIYFGEGSWLTVV.

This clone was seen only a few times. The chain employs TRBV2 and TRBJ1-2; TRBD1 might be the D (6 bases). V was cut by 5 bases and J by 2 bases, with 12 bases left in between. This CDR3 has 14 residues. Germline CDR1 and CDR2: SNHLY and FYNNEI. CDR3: CASSRRDTNYGYTF. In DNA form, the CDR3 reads TGTGCCAGCAGTCGCCGGGACACCAACTATGGCTACACCTTC.

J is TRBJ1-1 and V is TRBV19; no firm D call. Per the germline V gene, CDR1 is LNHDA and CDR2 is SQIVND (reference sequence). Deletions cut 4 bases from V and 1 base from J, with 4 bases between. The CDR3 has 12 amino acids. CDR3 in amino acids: CASSRGNTEAFF. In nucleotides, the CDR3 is TGTGCCAGTAGTAGAGGGAACACTGAAGCTTTCTTT.

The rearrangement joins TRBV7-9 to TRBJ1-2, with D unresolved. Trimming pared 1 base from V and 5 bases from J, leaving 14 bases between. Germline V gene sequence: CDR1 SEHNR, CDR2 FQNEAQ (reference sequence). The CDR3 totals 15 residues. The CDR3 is CASSLEDSSLYGYTF. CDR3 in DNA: TGTGCCAGCAGCTTAGAGGACTCGAGTCTGTATGGCTACACCTTC.

The CDR3 loop is CASSSEGLAGVEQFF. The CDR3 nucleotides read TGCGCCAGCAGCTCTGAAGGACTAGCGGGGGTTGAGCAGTTCTTC. V gene TRBV5-1 combines with J gene TRBJ2-1; TRBD2 aligns across 13 bases. The trim removed 3 bases at V and 9 bases at J, leaving 6 bases unmatched. CDR1 and CDR2 (germline): SGHRS, YFSETQ. This CDR3 has 15 residues.

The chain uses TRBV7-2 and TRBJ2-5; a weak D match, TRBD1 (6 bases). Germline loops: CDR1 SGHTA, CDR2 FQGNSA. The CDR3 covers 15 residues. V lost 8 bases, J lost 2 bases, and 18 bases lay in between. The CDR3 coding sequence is TGTGCCAGCGGGTTCCGGGACAAGAGGCAAGAGACCCAGTACTTC. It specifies CASGFRDKRQETQYF.

CDR3 bases: TGTGCCAGCAGCTTAGGGACAGGGGTGAACACTGAAGCTTTCTTT. This translates into CASSLGTGVNTEAFF. The chain has TRBV7-9 and TRBJ1-1, with 9 bases that match TRBD1. The CDR3 extends over 15 amino acids. Germline-derived CDR1 and CDR2 are SEHNR and FQNEAQ (reference sequence). With 1 base clipped from V and 0 bases from J, the junction kept 0 bases outside the gene matches.

The CDR3 DNA reads as TGTGCCAGCAGCTCCCAAATAGCGGGGGCCGGGGAGACCCAGTACTTC. Its translation is CASSSQIAGAGETQYF. The gene calls are TRBV7-2 and TRBJ2-5; TRBD2 matches at 9 bases. This CDR3 has 16 amino acids. J lost 5 bases, V lost 4 bases, and 11 bases had no gene match. Germline CDR1 is SGHTA and CDR2 is FQGNSA.

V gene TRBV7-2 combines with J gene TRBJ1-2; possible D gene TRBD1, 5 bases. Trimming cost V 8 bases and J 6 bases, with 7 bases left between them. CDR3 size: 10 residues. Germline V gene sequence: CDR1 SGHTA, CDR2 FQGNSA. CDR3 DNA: TGTGCCAGCGGGGGGGATGGCTACACCTTC. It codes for CASGGDGYTF.

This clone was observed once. The CDR3 loop reads CASSLSVETDGYTF. As DNA, the CDR3 is TGTGCCAGCAGTTTATCGGTGGAGACGGATGGCTACACCTTC. This rearrangement joins TRBV27 to TRBJ1-2; no reliable D call. Trimming stripped 0 bases from V and 6 bases from J, with 11 bases between. CDR1 is MNHEY and CDR2 is SMNVEV in the germline V gene (reference sequence). The CDR3 loop spans 14 amino acids.

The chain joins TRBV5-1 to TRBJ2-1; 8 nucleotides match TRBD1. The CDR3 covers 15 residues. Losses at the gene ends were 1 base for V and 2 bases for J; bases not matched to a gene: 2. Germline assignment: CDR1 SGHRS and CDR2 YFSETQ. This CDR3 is CASSLQGATYNEQFF. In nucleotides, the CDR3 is TGCGCCAGCAGCTTGCAGGGGGCTACCTACAATGAGCAGTTCTTC.

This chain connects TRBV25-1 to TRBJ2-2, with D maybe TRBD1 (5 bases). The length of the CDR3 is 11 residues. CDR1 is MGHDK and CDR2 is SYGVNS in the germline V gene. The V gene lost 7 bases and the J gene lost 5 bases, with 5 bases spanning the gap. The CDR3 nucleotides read TGTGCCAGCACAGGGACCGGGGAGCTGTTTTTT. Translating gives CASTGTGELFF.

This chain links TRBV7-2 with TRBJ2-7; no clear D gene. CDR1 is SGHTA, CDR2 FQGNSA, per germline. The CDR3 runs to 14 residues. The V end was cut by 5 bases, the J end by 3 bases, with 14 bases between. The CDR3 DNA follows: TGTGCCAGCAGCGCGAACAGCTGGAACTACGAGCAGTACTTC. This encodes CASSANSWNYEQYF.

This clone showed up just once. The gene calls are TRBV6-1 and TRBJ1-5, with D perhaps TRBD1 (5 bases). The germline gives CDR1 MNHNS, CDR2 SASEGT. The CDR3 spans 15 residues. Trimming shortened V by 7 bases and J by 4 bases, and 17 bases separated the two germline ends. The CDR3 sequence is CASKGTGDWNQPQHF. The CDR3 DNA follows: TGTGCCAGCAAGGGGACGGGGGATTGGAATCAGCCCCAGCATTTT.

CDR3 DNA: TGTGCCAGAAGCTTCTCGACGGGGAACTATGGCTACACCTTC. Translated, it gives CARSFSTGNYGYTF. The chain has TRBV5-3 and TRBJ1-2; D unclear. TRBV5-3 is assigned to the ORF class and has an uncertain function. This CDR3 has 14 residues. V gave up 2 bases and J gave up 2 bases, with 10 bases separating them.

Written as DNA, the CDR3 is TGCGCCAGCAGCTTGGGCGGACAGACGAATCAGCCCCAGCATTTT. This encodes CASSLGGQTNQPQHF. The V call is TRBV5-1, the J call TRBJ1-5, with a possible D match to TRBD1 (6 bases). Trimming cost V 0 bases and J 4 bases, with 11 bases left between them. This CDR3 spans 15 amino acids. From germline, CDR1 is SGHRS and CDR2 YFSETQ.

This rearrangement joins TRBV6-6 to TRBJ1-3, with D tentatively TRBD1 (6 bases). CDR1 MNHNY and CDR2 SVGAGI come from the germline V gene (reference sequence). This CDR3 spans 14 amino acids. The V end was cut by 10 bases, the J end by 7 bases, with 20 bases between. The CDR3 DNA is TGTGCCACCCAAGAACAGGGTGGGGATAACACCATATATTTT. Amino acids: CATQEQGGDNTIYF.

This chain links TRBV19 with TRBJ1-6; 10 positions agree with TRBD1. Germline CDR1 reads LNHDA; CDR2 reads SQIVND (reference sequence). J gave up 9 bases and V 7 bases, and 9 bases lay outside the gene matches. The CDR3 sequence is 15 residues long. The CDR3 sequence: CASTMKTGGGSPLHF. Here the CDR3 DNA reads TGTGCCAGTACGATGAAGACAGGGGGCGGTTCACCCCTCCACTTT.

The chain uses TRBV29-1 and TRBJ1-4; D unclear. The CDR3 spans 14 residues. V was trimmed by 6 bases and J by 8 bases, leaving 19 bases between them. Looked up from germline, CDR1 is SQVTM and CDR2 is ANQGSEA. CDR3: CSVTLRVNEEKLFF. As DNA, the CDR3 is TGCAGCGTCACGCTGAGGGTGAATGAGGAAAAACTGTTTTTT.